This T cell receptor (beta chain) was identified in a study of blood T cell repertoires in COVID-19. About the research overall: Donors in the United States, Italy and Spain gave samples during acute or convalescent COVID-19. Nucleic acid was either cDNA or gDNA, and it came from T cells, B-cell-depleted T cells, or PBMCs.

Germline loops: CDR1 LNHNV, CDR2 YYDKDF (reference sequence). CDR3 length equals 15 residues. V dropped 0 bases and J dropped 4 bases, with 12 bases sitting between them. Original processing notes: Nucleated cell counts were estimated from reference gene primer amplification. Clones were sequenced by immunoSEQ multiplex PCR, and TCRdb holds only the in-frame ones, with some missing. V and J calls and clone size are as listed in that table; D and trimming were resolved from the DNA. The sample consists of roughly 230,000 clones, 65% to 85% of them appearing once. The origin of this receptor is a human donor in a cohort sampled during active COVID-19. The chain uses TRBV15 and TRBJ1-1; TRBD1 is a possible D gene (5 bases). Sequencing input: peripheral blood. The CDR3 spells CATSRDQAGGTEAFF. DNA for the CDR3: TGTGCCACCAGCAGAGATCAGGCCGGGGGCACTGAAGCTTTCTTT.